This T cell receptor (beta chain) is from a study of regulatory T cells in long-lasting Graves disease. TCR beta libraries were built with iRepertoire HTBI primers and Arm-PCR of CDR3 regions. TCRdb used MiXCR to reprocess the multiplex PCR reads, holding one entry per CDR3 protein. This sample has 350,000 to 500,000 distinct CDR3 sequences, with roughly 15% found just once. Looked up from germline, CDR1 is MDHEN and CDR2 is SYDVKM. This CDR3 is built from 14 residues. With V trimmed by 1 base and J by 1 base, 0 bases remained unmatched. The study's findings and limits: Persistent disease showed a preference for TRBV28, TRBJ1-2 and TRBJ2-5.

This clonotype was observed at least ten times. What it recognizes is unknown. The time point denotes: newly diagnosed GD, antithyroid drugs for less than 3 months. Extracted RNA from PBMCs served as the source of the TCR library. A further study also used this sample, focusing on T cells in Graves' hyperthyroidism and ophthalmopathy. That publication notes: Primed by the HTBI set, a first-round RT-PCR was run on the TCR CDR3.

This sequence was found in a woman between 25 and 40 years old with Graves disease. The rearrangement joins TRBV28 to TRBJ2-5, with 7 bases aligning to TRBD1. Sequencing was performed on peripheral blood mononuclear cells (PBMCs), taken at new diagnosis, from a patient treated with antithyroid drugs. CDR3 in amino acids: CASSLSGGQETQYF. The CDR3 bases are TGTGCCAGCAGTTTATCAGGGGGCCAAGAGACCCAGTACTTC.